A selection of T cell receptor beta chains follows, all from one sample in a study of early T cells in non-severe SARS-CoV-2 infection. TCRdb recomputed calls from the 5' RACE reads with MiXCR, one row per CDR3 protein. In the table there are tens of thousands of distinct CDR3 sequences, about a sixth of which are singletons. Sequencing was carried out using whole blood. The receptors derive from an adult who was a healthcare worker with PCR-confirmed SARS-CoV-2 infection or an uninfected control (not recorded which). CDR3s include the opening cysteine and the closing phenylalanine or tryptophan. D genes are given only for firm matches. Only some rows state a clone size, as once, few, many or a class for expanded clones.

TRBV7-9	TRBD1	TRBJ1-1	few	TGTGCCAGCAGCTTAGGGACAGGGAGGGCGGACACTGAAGCTTTCTTT	CASSLGTGRADTEAFF
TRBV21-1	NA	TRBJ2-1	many	TGTGCCAGCAGCAGCCGGGAGGGGTACAATGAGCAGTTCTTC	CASSSREGYNEQFF
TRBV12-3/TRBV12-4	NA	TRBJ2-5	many	TGTGCCAGCAGTTTAGATGGAGAGACCCAGTACTTC	CASSLDGETQYF
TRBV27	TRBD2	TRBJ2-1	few	TGTGCCAGCAGTACACCGGGACTAGCAACCAACAATGAGCAGTTCTTC	CASSTPGLATNNEQFF
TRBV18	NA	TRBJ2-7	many	TGTGCCAGCTCACCGGGGAGCTCCTACGAGCAGTACTTC	CASSPGSSYEQYF
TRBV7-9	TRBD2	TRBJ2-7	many	TGTGCCAGCAGCTCCGGGACTAGGTTATACGAGCAGTACTTC	CASSSGTRLYEQYF
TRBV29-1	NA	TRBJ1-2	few	TGCAGCGTGGCGCCTCTCTTCTCAGGGGACTCGGATGGCTACACCTTC	CSVAPLFSGDSDGYTF
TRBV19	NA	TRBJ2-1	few	TGTGCCAGTAGTATTTATTTTGCATGGGAGCAGTTCTTC	CASSIYFAWEQFF
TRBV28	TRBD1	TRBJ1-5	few	TGTGCCAGCAGTTCAGACAGGGTTTACCAGCCCCAGCATTTT	CASSSDRVYQPQHF
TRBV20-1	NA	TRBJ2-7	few	TGCAGTGCCCTCCTCCGGGCAGGCGCCCTCTACGAGCAGTACTTC	CSALLRAGALYEQYF
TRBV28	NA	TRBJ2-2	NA	TGTGCCAGCAGTTTAGCCGGGTCACAAAACACCGGGGAGCTGTTTTTT	CASSLAGSQNTGELFF
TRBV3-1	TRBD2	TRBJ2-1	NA	TGTGCCAGCAGACCCAGAGCGGGGGGGCCAAGCAATGAGCAGTTCTTC	CASRPRAGGPSNEQFF
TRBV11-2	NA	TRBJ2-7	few	TGTGCCAGCAGCTTAGCCGGACCTCCTAACGAGCAGTACTTC	CASSLAGPPNEQYF
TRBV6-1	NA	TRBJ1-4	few	TGTGCCAGCACCCAAGGGCAGGTTGCAACTAATGAAAAACTGTTTTTT	CASTQGQVATNEKLFF
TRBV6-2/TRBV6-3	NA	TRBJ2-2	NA	TGTGCCAGCAGCCGCGCTGAAGAGCTGTTTTTT	CASSRAEELFF
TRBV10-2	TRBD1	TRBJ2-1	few	TGCGCCAGCAGGGACTTGGGTACCGGGACAGGGACCTACAATGAGCAGTTCTTC	CASRDLGTGTGTYNEQFF
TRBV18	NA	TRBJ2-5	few	TGTGCCAGCTCACGCGGACAGCTACAAGAGACCCAGTACTTC	CASSRGQLQETQYF
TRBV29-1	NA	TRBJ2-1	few	TGCAGCGTGCTCAAGGCGCAGCCTAGGAATGAGCAGTTCTTC	CSVLKAQPRNEQFF